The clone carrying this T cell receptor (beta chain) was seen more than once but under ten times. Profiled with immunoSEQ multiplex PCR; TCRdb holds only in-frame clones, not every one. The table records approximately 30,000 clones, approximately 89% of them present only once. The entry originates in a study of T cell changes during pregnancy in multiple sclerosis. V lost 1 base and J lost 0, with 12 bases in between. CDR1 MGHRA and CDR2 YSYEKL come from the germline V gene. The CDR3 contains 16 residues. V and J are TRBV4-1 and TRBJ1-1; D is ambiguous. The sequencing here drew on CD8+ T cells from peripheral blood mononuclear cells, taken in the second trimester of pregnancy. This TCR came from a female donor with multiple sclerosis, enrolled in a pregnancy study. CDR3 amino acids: CASSQAKASLNTEAFF. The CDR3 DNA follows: TGCGCCAGCAGCCAAGCTAAAGCGAGTCTGAACACTGAAGCTTTCTTT.